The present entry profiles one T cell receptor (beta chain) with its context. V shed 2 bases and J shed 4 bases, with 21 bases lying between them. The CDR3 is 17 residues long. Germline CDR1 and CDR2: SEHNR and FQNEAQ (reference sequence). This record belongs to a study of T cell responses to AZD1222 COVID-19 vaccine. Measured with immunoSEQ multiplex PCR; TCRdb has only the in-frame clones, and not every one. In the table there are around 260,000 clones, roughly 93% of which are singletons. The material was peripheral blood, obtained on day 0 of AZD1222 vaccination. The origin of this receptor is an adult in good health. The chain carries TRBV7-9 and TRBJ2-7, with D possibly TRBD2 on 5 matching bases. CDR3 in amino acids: CASSLSSRTSWAYEQYF. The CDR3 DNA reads TGTGCCAGCAGCTTATCCAGTAGGACTTCCTGGGCTTACGAGCAGTACTTC.